These 21 T cell receptor beta chains were sequenced from one sample in a study of spatial heterogeneity in lung cancer. General study findings and limits: For expanded intratumoral alpha and beta TCRs, counts tracked tumor mutation counts.

Time point denoted: sample taken at primary tumor resection. TCRdb passed the 5' RACE reads through MiXCR, listing each CDR3 protein once. This table holds over a thousand distinct CDR3 sequences, around 20% found once. For these receptors, no antigen is known. Source: lung tumor tissue, taken at surgery. The source is a male donor with early-stage non-small cell lung cancer.

The chain is built from TRBV24-1 and TRBJ2-1, with 14 bases matching TRBD2. Losses at the gene ends were 3 bases for V and 7 bases for J; bases not matched to a gene: 10. The CDR3 is 18 amino acids. Per the germline V gene, CDR1 is KGHDR and CDR2 is SFDVKD. Written as DNA, the CDR3 is TGTGCCACCAGTGATCCTAGACTAGCGGGAGGGCCCTGGAATGAGCAGTTCTTC. As protein: CATSDPRLAGGPWNEQFF.

This clonotype rates as medium-sized. V and J are TRBV24-1 and TRBJ2-1, with 7 bases matching TRBD2. Germline values: CDR1 KGHDR, CDR2 SFDVKD. J was trimmed by 4 bases and V by 6 bases; bases with no gene match: 17. The CDR3 sequence is 18 residues long. CDR3: CATSRPGSAGALYNEQFF. Here the CDR3 DNA reads TGTGCCACCAGTCGTCCGGGAAGTGCGGGAGCTTTATACAATGAGCAGTTCTTC.

By share of the sample, this clonotype is medium-sized. This rearrangement joins TRBV19 to TRBJ2-3; possible D gene TRBD2, 5 bases. Germline lookup yields CDR1 LNHDA and CDR2 SQIVND (reference sequence). Trimming shortened V by 5 bases and J by 4 bases, and 28 bases separated the two germline ends. The CDR3 loop spans 19 amino acids. The CDR3 is CASSSLPGRDGVSPDTQYF. The DNA for the CDR3 is TGTGCCAGTAGTTCACTCCCCGGTCGAGACGGGGTATCACCAGATACGCAGTATTTT. The whole variable domain, filled in from reference TRBV19 and TRBJ2-3, reads DGGITQSPKYLFRKEGQNVTLSCEQNLNHDAMYWYRQDPGQGLRLIYYSQIVNDFQKGDIAEGYSVSREKKESFPLTVTSAQKNPTAFYLCASSSLPGRDGVSPDTQYFGPGTRLTVL.

The V gene is TRBV2, the J gene TRBJ1-6; D gene unclear. Between the trimmed V and J ends, which lost 7 bases and 9 bases, there was a span of 16 bases. Germline loops: CDR1 SNHLY, CDR2 FYNNEI. This CDR3 region has 14 residues. DNA for the CDR3: TGTGCCAGCACCGGCGAGACTTCTATTTCACCCCTCCACTTT. Protein sequence: CASTGETSISPLHF.

This clonotype was recorded at least ten times. The chain uses TRBV5-1 and TRBJ2-5, with 7 bases aligning to TRBD1. The CDR3 length is 13 residues. Germline V gene sequence: CDR1 SGHRS, CDR2 YFSETQ. The J segment lost 5 bases and the V segment lost 2 bases, leaving 3 bases of the junction unmatched. CDR3 sequence reads: CASSFPGQETQYF. The CDR3 DNA reads as TGCGCCAGCAGCTTTCCGGGACAGGAGACCCAGTACTTC.

This clonotype counts as medium-sized. The gene calls are TRBV4-2 and TRBJ2-5; 8 bases agree with TRBD2. Germline-derived CDR1 and CDR2 are LGHNA and YNFKEQ. The CDR3 is 13 amino acids. V was clipped by 4 bases and J by 3 bases; unmatched bases: 1. The CDR3 loop is CASSLSGEETQYF. The CDR3 DNA is TGTGCCAGCAGCCTTAGCGGGGAAGAGACCCAGTACTTC.

By frequency in the sample, this clonotype is large. The CDR3 sequence is CASSLSYGGAYNEQFF. CDR3 in DNA: TGTGCCAGCAGTTTATCTTACGGGGGAGCCTACAATGAGCAGTTCTTC. V gene TRBV27 combines with J gene TRBJ2-1, with TRBD2 as a possible D gene (6 bases). V dropped 0 bases and J dropped 2 bases, with 11 bases sitting between them. The CDR3 covers 16 residues. Germline-derived CDR1 and CDR2 are MNHEY and SMNVEV (reference sequence).

By sample share, this clonotype is medium-sized. This chain joins TRBV2 and TRBJ1-1; 7 nucleotides match TRBD1. Germline V gene data show CDR1 as SNHLY and CDR2 as FYNNEI. The ends lost 5 bases at V and 0 bases at J; junction bases unmatched: 6. The CDR3 extends over 15 amino acids. The CDR3 DNA follows: TGTGCCAGCAGTCATCCACAGGGGTTGAACACTGAAGCTTTCTTT. Protein product: CASSHPQGLNTEAFF.

This clonotype is medium-sized within its sample. The gene calls are TRBV11-1 and TRBJ2-2; D is uncertain. This CDR3 region has 16 residues. Germline CDR1 and CDR2: SGHAT and FQDESV (reference sequence). With 5 bases removed from V and 4 bases from J, the gap between germline ends came to 17 bases. CDR3 in amino acids: CASSPFGQPGTGELFF. CDR3 coding DNA: TGTGCCAGCAGCCCCTTTGGGCAGCCGGGCACCGGGGAGCTGTTTTTT.

This clonotype rates as medium-sized. CDR3 nucleotide sequence: TGTGCCAGCAGCTTAACAGGGCCGAATTCACCCCTCCACTTT. Amino acids: CASSLTGPNSPLHF. The J gene is TRBJ1-6, the V gene TRBV7-8, with a tentative D call TRBD1 (6 bases). Germline assignment: CDR1 SGHVS and CDR2 FQNEAQ. The CDR3 is 14 amino acids. The V end lost 2 bases, the J end lost 7 bases, and 9 bases lay between the germline ends.

CDR3 residues: CASRLGPFEQFF. In DNA form, the CDR3 reads TGTGCCAGCCGACTGGGGCCTTTCGAGCAGTTCTTC. The genes are TRBV2 and TRBJ2-1, with D perhaps matching TRBD1 (5 bases). CDR3 size: 12 residues. The germline CDR1 and CDR2 sequences are SNHLY and FYNNEI. V was clipped by 8 bases and J by 10 bases, with 15 bases between them.

The sample holds many counts of this clonotype. This chain uses TRBV11-3 with TRBJ2-2; D is perhaps TRBD1 (5 bases). Germline V gene lookup returns CDR1 SGHNT and CDR2 YENEEA. The CDR3 covers 13 residues. The V end lost 3 bases, the J end lost 8 bases, and 10 bases lay between the germline ends. The CDR3 DNA reads TGTGCCAGCAGCTTTAGGGGCTTGGGGGAGCTGTTTTTT. It specifies CASSFRGLGELFF.

The V call is TRBV7-2, the J call TRBJ2-7; D remains unclear. Germline CDR1 reads SGHTA; CDR2 reads FQGNSA. CDR3 size: 12 residues. V gave up 5 bases and J gave up 3 bases, with 8 bases separating them. The DNA for the CDR3 is TGTGCCAGCAGCGACCCTAGCTACGAGCAGTACTTC. Translating it yields CASSDPSYEQYF.

In its sample, this clonotype is medium-sized. V usage is TRBV5-6 and J usage is TRBJ1-1; the D gene is possibly TRBD1 (6 bases). Germline CDR1 reads SGHDT; CDR2 reads YYEEEE. The CDR3 runs to 18 residues. The V gene lost 1 base and the J gene lost 1 base, with 20 bases spanning the gap. CDR3 DNA sequence: TGTGCCAGCAGCTTGAGGGGCCTAACAGGGACCAGGAACACTGAAGCTTTCTTT. Encoded protein: CASSLRGLTGTRNTEAFF.

This clonotype is labeled as medium-sized. V gene TRBV6-5 combines with J gene TRBJ2-7; TRBD2 agrees at 8 bases. This CDR3 contains 15 residues. Germline V gives CDR1 MNHEY, CDR2 SVGAGI. J was trimmed by 3 bases and V by 2 bases; bases with no gene match: 6. This chain's CDR3 is CASSYHLTSVYEQYF. CDR3 coding DNA: TGTGCCAGCAGTTACCACCTGACTAGCGTCTACGAGCAGTACTTC.

This clonotype is deemed medium-sized. This chain links TRBV5-1 with TRBJ1-1; D gene uncertain. The CDR3 is made up of 14 amino acids. Per germline, CDR1 SGHRS and CDR2 YFSETQ. Trimming pared 0 bases from V and 1 base from J, leaving 7 bases between. The CDR3 reads CASSLGQKNTEAFF. The DNA for the CDR3 is TGCGCCAGCAGCTTGGGGCAGAAGAACACTGAAGCTTTCTTT.

This clonotype was seen ten or more times. J is TRBJ2-7 and V is TRBV29-1; TRBD1 matches 8 bases. The CDR3 contains 13 residues. Germline CDR1 is SQVTM and CDR2 is ANQGSEA. V lost 6 bases and J lost 7; bases outside the gene matches: 11. The CDR3 spells CSVLDRADGEQYF. CDR3 nucleotides: TGCAGCGTCCTGGACAGGGCCGATGGGGAGCAGTACTTC.

This clonotype is deemed large. This chain connects TRBV7-9 to TRBJ2-5, with 8 bases lining up with TRBD1. Germline V gene lookup returns CDR1 SEHNR and CDR2 FQNEAQ (reference sequence). After removal of 5 bases from V and 5 bases from J, the junction contained 22 bases not matched to a gene. The CDR3 consists of 19 residues. CDR3 sequence (DNA): TGTGCCAGCAGCCTAGGATCCGGGACAGGCACGGGGGAAGGCGAGACCCAGTACTTC. Its translation is CASSLGSGTGTGEGETQYF. Filled out from reference TRBV7-9 and TRBJ2-5, the complete variable domain reads DTGVSQNPRHKITKRGQNVTFRCDPISEHNRLYWYRQTLGQGPEFLTYFQNEAQLEKSRLLSDRFSAERPKGSFSTLEIQRTEQGDSAMYLCASSLGSGTGTGEGETQYFGPGTRLLVL.

This CDR3 is CASSLAGHRGMTNEKLFF. The CDR3, as DNA: TGTGCCAGCAGCTTAGCGGGACATCGGGGCATGACTAATGAAAAACTGTTTTTT. This sequence joins TRBV7-6 and TRBJ1-4, with D possibly matching TRBD1 (6 bases). Germline values: CDR1 SGHVS, CDR2 FNYEAQ. The V end was cut by 0 bases, the J end by 2 bases, with 16 bases between. The CDR3 covers 18 residues.

By share, this clonotype ranks as large. This chain connects TRBV20-1 to TRBJ2-1; D possibly uses TRBD1 or TRBD2 (5 bases each). This CDR3 has 14 amino acids. Germline CDR1 reads DFQATT; CDR2 reads SNEGSKA (reference sequence). Trimming removed 3 bases from V and 8 bases from J, with 17 bases in between. The CDR3 DNA reads TGCAGTGCTAGGATCCCGGGGCCGGCGGATGAGCAGTTCTTC. This translates into CSARIPGPADEQFF.

Relative to its sample, this clonotype is large. The gene calls are TRBV9 and TRBJ1-2; a possible D gene is TRBD1 (6 bases). V was cut by 4 bases and J by 0 bases, with 16 bases left in between. The CDR3 spans 16 residues. Germline loops: CDR1 SGDLS, CDR2 YYNGEE. In DNA form, the CDR3 reads TGTGCCAGCAGCCCCTGGACAGCCAGAGCTAACTATGGCTACACCTTC. This encodes CASSPWTARANYGYTF.